This T cell receptor (beta chain) comes out of a study of neurological immune-mediated disorders. The CDR3 runs to 12 residues. Trimming took 4 bases from V and 5 from J, leaving 9 bases between them. CDR1 and CDR2 (germline): SGHDT, YYEEEE. As regards this clonotype: Antigen specificity is unknown.

Findings and caveats of the study: Across subjects, expanded clones had no CDR3 amino acid sequences in common, pointing to private repertoires in all groups.

Time point specified: longitudinal time-point 1 (baseline). 5'RACE employing 10-nucleotide random UMIs yielded the cDNA. TCRdb re-derived calls from the 5' RACE reads in MiXCR, one entry per CDR3 protein. The data show tens of thousands of distinct CDR3 sequences, around 15% seen once. Sequences were obtained from PBMCs. V and J are TRBV5-6 and TRBJ2-5; the D gene is possibly TRBD1 (6 bases). This clonotype originated in a female donor with HTLV-1-associated myelopathy (HAM/TSP). CDR3 residues: CASSGTLETQYF. In DNA form, the CDR3 reads TGTGCCAGCAGCGGGACATTGGAGACCCAGTACTTC.